This T cell receptor beta chain was profiled in a study of blood T cells in healthy people across ages. The CDR3 covers 13 residues. The V gene end was trimmed by 2 bases and the J gene end by 3 bases; junction bases not matched to a gene: 3. CDR1 is DFQATT, CDR2 SNEGSKA, per germline (reference sequence). Primed by a sample-barcoded 5' primer and a J-beta primer mix, a second PCR proceeded for 7 to 11 cycles. In TCRdb, the 5' RACE reads were re-called with MiXCR into one record per CDR3 protein. Of roughly 930,000 distinct CDR3 sequences in the sample, around 48% were seen once. The chain recombines TRBV20-1 with TRBJ2-5, with 7 bases that match TRBD1. The origin of this receptor is a man aged 30 to 45 in good health. Source material: blood. DNA of the CDR3: TGCAGTGCTAGACCAACAGGGGAAGAGACCCAGTACTTC. Translating it yields CSARPTGEETQYF.